What follows are 27 T cell receptor beta chains derived from one specimen sequenced in a study of blood T cells in healthy people across ages. Then a second PCR, running roughly 7 to 11 cycles, was carried out with a sample-barcoded 5' primer and a J-beta primer mix. TCRdb fed the 5' RACE reads into MiXCR, producing one record per CDR3 protein. The sample contains about 1 million distinct CDR3 sequences, around 45% of which appear only once. Source material: blood. The receptors derive from a woman aged 60-75 years in good health.

This sequence joins TRBV7-3 and TRBJ2-1; tentatively, D is TRBD1 or TRBD2 (5 bases each). Between the trimmed V and J ends, which lost 5 bases and 4 bases, there was a span of 24 bases. Per the germline V gene, CDR1 is SGHTA and CDR2 is FQGTGA. This CDR3 spans 18 amino acids. CDR3 residues: CASSRQSQWWGSYNEQFF. CDR3 DNA sequence: TGTGCCAGCAGCCGACAATCTCAGTGGTGGGGGTCGTACAATGAGCAGTTCTTC.

This chain connects TRBV9 to TRBJ2-1; 11 bases agree with TRBD1. V lost 4 bases to trimming and J lost 2 bases; unmatched junction nucleotides: 8. This CDR3 is built from 17 residues. Germline V gene lookup returns CDR1 SGDLS and CDR2 YYNGEE. The CDR3 here is CASSSTVGQGAYNEQFF. The CDR3 coding sequence is TGTGCCAGCAGCAGCACCGTGGGACAGGGGGCCTACAATGAGCAGTTCTTC.

V and J are TRBV13 and TRBJ2-5, with D perhaps TRBD2 (6 bases). Germline-derived CDR1 and CDR2 are PRHDT and FYEKMQ (reference sequence). The V gene lost 4 bases and the J gene lost 11 bases, with 17 bases spanning the gap. CDR3 length equals 13 residues. CDR3 sequence (DNA): TGTGCCAGCAGCTCCGGGACTTTCCCGGGGCAGTACTTC. It specifies CASSSGTFPGQYF.

As regards this clonotype: At one end, the junction sequence differs from germline, possibly due to a read error. The chain is built from TRBV5-1 and TRBJ2-1; D is ambiguous. The CDR3 consists of 13 residues. Germline V lookup: CDR1 SGHRS, CDR2 YFSETQ. The CDR3 nucleotides read TGCGCCAGCGGCTTAGGCAGGAGATATGAGCAGTTCTTC. It translates to CASGLGRRYEQFF. The entire variable domain, with the rest obtained from reference TRBV5-1 and TRBJ2-1, is as follows: KAGVTQTPRYLIKTRGQQVTLSCSPISGHRSVSWYQQTPGQGLQFLFEYFSETQRNKGNFPGRFSGRQFSNSRSEMNVSTLELGDSALYLCASGLGRRYEQFFGPGTRLTVL.

The chain recombines TRBV12-3 or TRBV12-4 with TRBJ2-1, with 9 bases matching TRBD2. This CDR3 comprises 21 residues. V shed 3 bases, J shed 0 bases, and the junction held 18 bases outside the gene matches. The CDR3 spells CASSLVRGGYPSGASYNEQFF. CDR3 bases: TGTGCCAGCAGTTTGGTTAGAGGGGGATATCCTAGCGGGGCCTCCTACAATGAGCAGTTCTTC.

This clonotype was counted between two and nine times. The chain uses TRBV11-1 and TRBJ1-1; 7 bases align to TRBD1. After removal of 3 bases from V and 2 bases from J, the junction contained 15 bases not matched to a gene. Germline lookup yields CDR1 SGHAT and CDR2 FQDESV (reference sequence). The CDR3 extends over 18 amino acids. The chain's CDR3 is CASSFNVRDRGLNTEAFF. DNA of the CDR3: TGTGCCAGCAGCTTTAACGTCCGGGACAGAGGGCTAAACACTGAAGCTTTCTTT.

The CDR3 sequence is CASSHRPGAVNEKLFF. Here the CDR3 DNA reads TGTGCCAGCAGCCATAGACCAGGGGCCGTCAATGAAAAACTGTTTTTT. The chain joins TRBV7-9 to TRBJ1-4; tentative D call: TRBD1 (6 bases). V was pared by 5 bases and J by 5 bases, with 18 bases between. The V gene's germline CDR1 is SEHNR and CDR2 FQNEAQ (reference sequence). The CDR3 totals 16 residues. The entire variable domain, with the rest obtained from reference TRBV7-9 and TRBJ1-4, is as follows: DTGVSQNPRHKITKRGQNVTFRCDPISEHNRLYWYRQTLGQGPEFLTYFQNEAQLEKSRLLSDRFSAERPKGSFSTLEIQRTEQGDSAMYLCASSHRPGAVNEKLFFGSGTQLSVL.

This clonotype was counted a single time. The rearrangement uses TRBV21-1 and TRBJ2-5; TRBD1 is taken as the D call from the table, unchecked against the DNA. TRBV21-1 is a known pseudogene. There are 16 residues in the CDR3. CDR3 DNA: TGTGCCAGCAGCCGCCCCAGGGGACAGAGTACATGGGAGCAGTACTTC. Protein sequence: CASSRPRGQSTWEQYF.

This chain links TRBV7-6 with TRBJ2-5; D possibly uses TRBD1 or TRBD2 (5 bases each). The CDR3 spans 14 residues. Looked up from germline, CDR1 is SGHVS and CDR2 is FNYEAQ. Trimming took 3 bases from V and 5 from J, leaving 13 bases between them. The CDR3: CASSFLGRGETQYF. The CDR3 DNA reads as TGTGCCAGCAGCTTTCTGGGGCGCGGGGAGACCCAGTACTTC.

This clonotype was observed a few times. V gene TRBV5-1 combines with J gene TRBJ2-5, with 8 positions matching TRBD1. Germline assignment: CDR1 SGHRS and CDR2 YFSETQ. With V trimmed by 4 bases and J by 1 base, 6 bases remained unmatched. This CDR3 is 15 amino acids long. The CDR3 protein is CASSQTGESQETQYF. CDR3 bases: TGCGCCAGCAGCCAGACAGGGGAGTCCCAAGAGACCCAGTACTTC.

The J gene is TRBJ2-1, the V gene TRBV5-1; D is perhaps TRBD2 (6 bases). Germline-derived CDR1 and CDR2 are SGHRS and YFSETQ. Trimming took 3 bases from V and 3 from J, leaving 22 bases between them. The CDR3 covers 18 residues. Here the CDR3 DNA reads TGCGCCAGCAGCTCAGCAGGTGGGGTAGCGGACGACTACAATGAGCAGTTCTTC. It codes for CASSSAGGVADDYNEQFF.

The chain joins TRBV6-6 to TRBJ1-2; D uncertain. This CDR3 contains 15 residues. V lost 5 bases to trimming and J lost 4 bases, with 17 bases between them. Germline-derived CDR1 and CDR2 are MNHNY and SVGAGI (reference sequence). In DNA form, the CDR3 reads TGTGCCAGCAGTCGACGTTCGGATAGGAGCTATGGCTACACCTTC. Translating it yields CASSRRSDRSYGYTF.

On this clonotype: This may stem from a read error, because a much larger clone lies one nucleotide away. The gene calls are TRBV7-8 and TRBJ2-7; weak D call: TRBD2 (6 bases). V was pared by 1 base and J by 10 bases, with 23 bases between. The CDR3 is 16 residues long. Germline-derived CDR1 and CDR2 are SGHVS and FQNEAQ. CDR3 bases: TGTGCCAGCAGCTTAGACCAGCCCGGGGGAGGAGAGGCCCAGTACTTC. Amino acids: CASSLDQPGGGEAQYF. Supplemented by reference TRBV7-8 and TRBJ2-7, the full variable domain reads GAGVSQSPRYKVAKRGQDVALRCDPISGHVSLFWYQQALGQGPEFLTYFQNEAQLDKSGLPSDRFFAERPEGSVSTLKIQRTQQEDSAVYLCASSLDQPGGGEAQYFGPGTRLTVT.

Only a few counts were recorded for this clonotype. This chain joins TRBV7-9 and TRBJ2-7; 11 positions agree with TRBD1. This CDR3 comprises 15 residues. Germline values: CDR1 SEHNR, CDR2 FQNEAQ (reference sequence). The V segment lost 3 bases and the J segment 4 bases; nucleotides outside the gene matches: 5. The CDR3 nucleotides are TGTGCCAGCAGCTTGATCGGGACAGGGGGATACGAGCAGTACTTC. This encodes CASSLIGTGGYEQYF. The full variable domain, rest sourced from reference TRBV7-9 and TRBJ2-7, is DTGVSQNPRHKITKRGQNVTFRCDPISEHNRLYWYRQTLGQGPEFLTYFQNEAQLEKSRLLSDRFSAERPKGSFSTLEIQRTEQGDSAMYLCASSLIGTGGYEQYFGPGTRLTVT.

The gene calls are TRBV12-5 and TRBJ2-1, with 8 bases identical to TRBD2. V was pared by 4 bases and J by 6 bases, with 5 bases of the junction left unmatched. CDR1 and CDR2 from the germline V gene are LGHNT and FRNRAP. CDR3 length: 14 amino acids. The CDR3 coding sequence is TGTGCTAGTGGTTATGGCGGGAGGACCAATGAGCAGTTCTTC. Protein: CASGYGGRTNEQFF.

A few counts support this clonotype. The chain combines TRBV29-1 with TRBJ2-1; 9 nucleotides match TRBD2. V trimming: 4 bases; J trimming: 0 bases; junction bases outside the gene matches: 1. CDR3 size: 14 residues. Germline CDR1 is SQVTM and CDR2 is ANQGSEA. The CDR3 loop reads CSVAREGSYNEQFF. CDR3 nucleotide sequence: TGCAGCGTTGCGCGGGAGGGCTCCTACAATGAGCAGTTCTTC.

This chain links TRBV15 with TRBJ1-5; TRBD1 might be the D (6 bases). Per germline, CDR1 LNHNV and CDR2 YYDKDF (reference sequence). This CDR3 region has 16 residues. V was cut by 1 base and J by 6 bases, with 16 bases left in between. CDR3 in amino acids: CATSRAPGEAGQPQHF. CDR3 nucleotide sequence: TGTGCCACCAGCAGAGCCCCAGGGGAGGCAGGTCAGCCCCAGCATTTT.

This clonotype was seen more than once but under ten times. This CDR3 is CASDSSGLAGDTQYF. The DNA for the CDR3 is TGTGCCAGCGATTCCTCCGGACTAGCGGGGGATACGCAGTATTTT. This chain uses TRBV28 with TRBJ2-3; 12 bases are a match to TRBD2. The CDR3 contains 15 residues. J gave up 6 bases and V 8 bases, and 9 bases lay outside the gene matches. CDR1 is MDHEN and CDR2 is SYDVKM in the germline V gene. The variable domain in full, completed from reference TRBV28 and TRBJ2-3, reads DVKVTQSSRYLVKRTGEKVFLECVQDMDHENMFWYRQDPGLGLRLIYFSYDVKMKEKGDIPEGYSVSREKKERFSLILESASTNQTSMYLCASDSSGLAGDTQYFGPGTRLTVL.

This clonotype was found once. One end of the junction varies from germline; a read error may be responsible. CDR3 residues: CANSLWDIRGSSYNEQFF. CDR3 DNA: TGTGCCAACAGCTTGTGGGATATTCGGGGGAGCTCCTACAATGAGCAGTTCTTC. The chain recombines TRBV11-2 with TRBJ2-1; perhaps TRBD2 as D (6 bases). The V gene's germline CDR1 is SGHAT and CDR2 FQNNGV. This CDR3 comprises 18 residues.

This clonotype was seen a few times. The chain joins TRBV29-1 to TRBJ2-6, with no clear D. Trimming took off 6 bases at V and 1 base at J, with 19 bases between the two ends. The CDR3 is 17 residues long. Germline values: CDR1 SQVTM, CDR2 ANQGSEA. DNA for the CDR3: TGCAGCGTCGCACATCCCTCCTCCCGATCTGGGGCCAACGTCCTGACTTTC. The encoded protein is CSVAHPSSRSGANVLTF.

The chain joins TRBV5-1 to TRBJ2-7; D is uncertain. The J call may not be correct, given that the DNA end is closer to TRBJ2-5. This CDR3 is built from 13 residues. The germline V gene has CDR1 SGHRS and CDR2 YFSETQ. The DNA for the CDR3 is TGCGCCAGCAGCTTGGCAACGGCGCAGACCCAGTACTTC. This sequence encodes CASSLATAQTQYF.

For the CDR3, the DNA is TGCAGCGTTTACAGGGGTTTAGCCAAAAACATTCAGTACTTC. Translated, it gives CSVYRGLAKNIQYF. This sequence joins TRBV29-1 and TRBJ2-4; 7 positions match TRBD1. The CDR3 runs to 14 residues. Per germline, CDR1 SQVTM and CDR2 ANQGSEA. After removal of 5 bases from V and 0 bases from J, the junction contained 4 bases not matched to a gene.

This clonotype was found a few times. The chain couples TRBV20-1 to TRBJ2-7; 9 bases map to TRBD1. Germline CDR1 is DFQATT and CDR2 is SNEGSKA (reference sequence). The CDR3 runs to 14 residues. Unmatched junction bases numbered 7, after V lost 1 base and J lost 6 bases. As DNA, the CDR3 is TGCAGTGCTAGAGGAGTTGGACAGGGGACCGAGCAGTACTTC. Amino acid sequence: CSARGVGQGTEQYF.

Regarding this clonotype: Given a much more abundant clone one base away, this may be a read error. V usage is TRBV27 and J usage is TRBJ2-7; TRBD1 aligns across 7 bases. The better agreement between TRBJ2-5 and the DNA end casts doubt on the J call. The CDR3 has 13 amino acids. Germline CDR1 is MNHEY and CDR2 is SMNVEV (reference sequence). The CDR3 nucleotides read TGTGCCAGCAGAAGTACAGGGGAAGAGACCCAGTACTTC. Protein product: CASRSTGEETQYF.

Many counts were recorded for this clonotype. The chain joins TRBV20-1 to TRBJ1-2; D may be TRBD1 (6 bases). Trimming took off 4 bases at V and 4 bases at J, with 10 bases between the two ends. Germline lookup yields CDR1 DFQATT and CDR2 SNEGSKA (reference sequence). The CDR3 length is 12 residues. Here the CDR3 DNA reads TGCAGTGCTACGGGGGCCAGCTATGGCTACACCTTC. Protein sequence: CSATGASYGYTF.

The J gene is TRBJ2-5, the V gene TRBV20-1, with TRBD2 matching 9 bases. V lost 6 bases and J lost 5; bases outside the gene matches: 7. The CDR3 is 13 amino acids. Germline CDR1 is DFQATT and CDR2 is SNEGSKA (reference sequence). The CDR3 nucleotides are TGCAGTGCCCGGTCGGCGGGAGGGGAGACCCAGTACTTC. This sequence encodes CSARSAGGETQYF.

This clonotype was counted only a few times. The rearrangement joins TRBV2 to TRBJ2-7, with D unclear. The V gene lost 4 bases and the J gene lost 3 bases, with 13 bases spanning the gap. Germline V lookup: CDR1 SNHLY, CDR2 FYNNEI. The CDR3 runs to 14 residues. CDR3 in DNA: TGTGCCAGCAGTGCCCTAAAAGGATACTACGAGCAGTACTTC. This translates into CASSALKGYYEQYF. Together with reference TRBV2 and TRBJ2-7, the CDR3 gives the full variable domain: EPEVTQTPSHQVTQMGQEVILRCVPISNHLYFYWYRQILGQKVEFLVSFYNNEISEKSEIFDDQFSVERPDGSNFTLKIRSTKLEDSAMYFCASSALKGYYEQYFGPGTRLTVT.